This T cell receptor beta chain was retrieved from a study of blood T cells in healthy people across ages. This clonotype appeared a few times. Primed by a sample-barcoded 5' primer and a J-beta primer mix, a second PCR proceeded for 7 to 11 cycles. Each CDR3 protein is one row after TCRdb ran MiXCR on the 5' RACE reads. The table lists about 970,000 distinct CDR3 sequences, around 54% of them singletons. This receptor was taken from a woman aged 60-70 years in good health. The sample taken for sequencing was blood.

CDR3 coding DNA: TGCAGTGCTAGAAGTGGCACCGGGGAGCTGTTTTTT. Protein product: CSARSGTGELFF. The chain carries TRBV20-1 and TRBJ2-2, with D unresolved. V was pared by 2 bases and J by 4 bases, with 5 bases between. The germline V gene encodes CDR1 DFQATT and CDR2 SNEGSKA (reference sequence). The CDR3 totals 12 residues.